The rows below give T cell receptor beta chains drawn from one sample of a study of T cell responses to AZD1222 COVID-19 vaccine. Some clones are missing from TCRdb's copy, which holds only in-frame ones; the method was immunoSEQ multiplex PCR. Of some 180,000 clones listed, around 88% were seen once; the top ten hold about 0.53%. The source was peripheral blood, collected on day 0 of AZD1222 vaccination. The receptors originated from an adult in good health. CDR3s include the opening cysteine and the closing phenylalanine or tryptophan. The D gene is left open where the match is weak. Some rows mark clone size as missing; the rest say once, few, many or name a class of expanded clone.

-,-,TRBJ1-3,TRBV15,CATSRRAGSGNTIYF,TGTGCCACCAGCCGTCGGGCAGGCTCTGGAAACACCATATATTTT
-,-,TRBJ2-7,TRBV27,CASSFPFGPSSYEQYF,TGTGCCAGCAGTTTCCCTTTCGGGCCGAGCTCCTACGAGCAGTACTTC
-,-,TRBJ2-3,TRBV28,CASSRVLSTDTQYF,TGTGCCAGCAGCAGGGTTTTGAGCACAGATACGCAGTATTTT
-,TRBD1,TRBJ2-3,TRBV6-5,CASETTGGVPDTQYF,TGTGCCAGCGAAACCACAGGGGGCGTCCCAGATACGCAGTATTTT
-,TRBD1,TRBJ1-1,TRBV18,CASSSAGTGNMNTEAFF,TGTGCCAGCTCATCAGCCGGGACAGGGAACATGAACACTGAAGCTTTCTTT
-,-,TRBJ1-5,TRBV12-1,CASIRGRGLAREPQHF,TGTGCCAGCATCCGGGGGCGGGGCTTGGCCAGGGAGCCCCAGCATTTT
-,-,TRBJ2-1,TRBV19,CASSIGQGVRNEQFF,TGTGCCAGTAGTATAGGGCAGGGTGTTCGGAATGAGCAGTTCTTC
-,TRBD1,TRBJ2-7,TRBV15,CATSTLYPGQGPYEQYF,TGTGCCACCAGCACGCTATACCCGGGACAGGGGCCCTACGAGCAGTACTTC
-,TRBD1,TRBJ2-5,TRBV11-2,CASSPRTGAYQETQYF,TGTGCCAGCAGCCCTCGGACAGGAGCGTACCAAGAGACCCAGTACTTC
-,-,TRBJ2-7,TRBV6-6,CASSYRGIEQYF,TGTGCCAGCAGTTACAGAGGGATCGAGCAGTACTTC
-,-,TRBJ1-5,TRBV9,CASSPSGGGSNQPQHF,TGTGCCAGCAGCCCCAGTGGGGGGGGTAGCAATCAGCCCCAGCATTTT
-,-,TRBJ1-2,TRBV27,CASSLEGGLLYGYTF,TGTGCCAGCAGTTTAGAGGGGGGCCTTCTCTATGGCTACACCTTC
-,-,TRBJ2-2,TRBV9,CASSAPNTGELFF,TGTGCCAGCAGTGCTCCGAACACCGGGGAGCTGTTTTTT
-,-,TRBJ2-7,TRBV5-6,CASSRSHEQYF,TGTGCCAGCAGTCGGTCCCACGAGCAGTACTTC
-,TRBD2,TRBJ2-1,TRBV28,CASSFLAGGPPRSYNEQFF,TGTGCCAGCAGTTTTTTAGCGGGAGGGCCACCCCGCTCCTACAATGAGCAGTTCTTC
few,-,TRBJ1-2,TRBV24-1,CATSTGHGYTF,TGTGCCACCAGTACGGGGCATGGCTACACCTTC
many,-,TRBJ1-1,TRBV29-1,CSVSGTVGLNTEAFF,TGCAGCGTATCAGGGACCGTAGGGCTGAACACTGAAGCTTTCTTT
-,-,TRBJ1-1,TRBV7-9,CASSLTEAFF,TGTGCCAGCAGCCTGACTGAAGCTTTCTTT
-,TRBD2,TRBJ2-3,TRBV9,CASSGSAGGPDTQYF,TGTGCCAGCAGCGGCTCAGCGGGGGGGCCAGATACGCAGTATTTT
-,-,TRBJ2-2,TRBV6-1,CASSEAQGGIGELFF,TGTGCCAGCAGTGAAGCGCAAGGGGGGATCGGGGAGCTGTTTTTT
-,-,TRBJ2-2,TRBV5-4,CASSLFGRGAGELFF,TGTGCCAGCAGCTTGTTCGGGAGAGGGGCCGGGGAGCTGTTTTTT